This TCR beta chain appears in the sequencing data of a study of cytomegalovirus exposure and HLA in healthy donors. Points from the study as a whole: What was likely a sequencing artifact was a cluster of highly shared sequence variants. A missense variant in DCLRE1C was later tied to TCR beta V- and J-gene trimming. The records held CMV serostatus as the only immune exposure information.

Worth noting for this clone: Its specificity is not known.

CDR3 length equals 14 residues. After removal of 5 bases from V and 4 bases from J, the junction contained 4 bases not matched to a gene. Germline V gene lookup returns CDR1 SEHNR and CDR2 FQNEAQ (reference sequence). The donors (healthy individuals) were bone marrow donors. PCR used 60 Vbeta primers and 13 Jbeta primers. The assay was immunoSEQ multiplex PCR, and TCRdb's table has in-frame clones only and misses some. The sample holds about 86,000 clones, 70% to 80% seen once. This sequence joins TRBV7-9 and TRBJ2-7; 11 bases agree with TRBD1. The receptor was isolated from a man aged 55 to 70 in good health and CMV-seronegative. Source material: PBMCs. As DNA, the CDR3 is TGTGCCAGCAGCCCGGACAGGGGGCTATACGAGCAGTACTTC. It yields the protein CASSPDRGLYEQYF.